The 8 T cell receptor beta chains below were found in one sample sequenced in a study of cytomegalovirus exposure and HLA in healthy donors (TCRdb year 2017). Library preparation used the immunoSEQ multiplex PCR assay. TCRdb re-hosts the immuneACCESS table, in-frame sequences only. Its copies lack some clones; in the studies checked, an unresolved V gene accounts for under half of them, and the cause for the rest is not known. In all, the sample holds some 310,000 clones, and over 75% of those were seen once. Roughly 0.96% of the sample rests with the top ten. Input material: PBMCs. The receptors derive from a man between 25 and 39 years old in good health and CMV-seronegative.

This clone was observed once. The chain employs TRBV6-5 and TRBJ1-1, with D uncertain. Trimming stripped 6 bases from V and 1 base from J, with 12 bases between. This CDR3 has 14 residues. The germline CDR1 and CDR2 sequences are MNHEY and SVGAGI. CDR3 DNA: TGTGCCAGCAGACGCGACGCGGGGAACACTGAAGCTTTCTTT. Amino acid sequence: CASRRDAGNTEAFF.

V and J are TRBV18 and TRBJ2-1; 10 nucleotides line up with TRBD2. Germline V gives CDR1 KGHSH, CDR2 LQKENI. Trimming took 0 bases from V and 7 from J; bases not matched to a gene: 6. This CDR3 spans 16 amino acids. The CDR3 sequence: CASSPPSGGHLNEQFF. The CDR3 nucleotides are TGTGCCAGCTCACCACCTAGCGGGGGGCACCTTAATGAGCAGTTCTTC.

The CDR3 coding sequence is TGTGCCAGCAGCTTATGGGCAGCCAGCTCCTACGAGCAGTACTTC. This encodes CASSLWAASSYEQYF. This rearrangement joins TRBV7-9 to TRBJ2-7; D is uncertain. The germline gives CDR1 SEHNR, CDR2 FQNEAQ (reference sequence). V was pared by 2 bases and J by 0 bases, with 11 bases between. The CDR3 length is 15 residues.

This clone showed up many times. This chain links TRBV6-4 with TRBJ2-1; D is undetermined. Germline CDR1 MRHNA, CDR2 SNTAGT. The CDR3 runs to 14 residues. V lost 3 bases to trimming and J lost 5 bases, with 11 bases between them. CDR3 DNA sequence: TGTGCCAGCAGTGAGGTAGGAGATCACAATGAGCAGTTCTTC. Translation gives CASSEVGDHNEQFF.

The chain couples TRBV28 to TRBJ2-5; possibly TRBD2 for D (6 bases). Germline V gives CDR1 MDHEN, CDR2 SYDVKM. Trimming shortened V by 2 bases and J by 1 base, and 11 bases separated the two germline ends. The CDR3 consists of 15 residues. In DNA, the CDR3 is TGTGCCAGCAGTTTAGGAGGGGCATTCCAAGAGACCCAGTACTTC. As protein: CASSLGGAFQETQYF.

V is TRBV11-3 and J is TRBJ1-1, with a tentative D call TRBD1 (5 bases). Trimming removed 3 bases from V and 4 bases from J, with 12 bases in between. Germline loops: CDR1 SGHNT, CDR2 YENEEA. The CDR3 covers 14 residues. CDR3 nucleotides: TGTGCCAGCAGCTTCGGGGGGTATGGCACTGAAGCTTTCTTT. Translation gives CASSFGGYGTEAFF. The full variable domain, in which reference TRBV11-3 and TRBJ1-1 provide the parts outside the CDR3, is EAGVVQSPRYKIIEKKQPVAFWCNPISGHNTLYWYLQNLGQGPELLIRYENEEAVDDSQLPKDRFSAERLKGVDSTLKIQPAELGDSAVYLCASSFGGYGTEAFFGQGTRLTVV.

This chain uses TRBV14 with TRBJ2-5, with TRBD2 identical over 7 bases. The CDR3 has 15 residues. Trimming at V came to 4 bases and at J to 5 bases, leaving 10 bases not matched to a gene. The germline gives CDR1 SGHDN, CDR2 FVKESK. CDR3: CASSLSPGLWETQYF. The CDR3 region has the DNA TGTGCCAGCAGCCTATCGCCGGGACTATGGGAGACCCAGTACTTC.

The count of this clone is one. The rearrangement uses TRBV5-1 and TRBJ1-1, with D tentatively TRBD1 (5 bases). The length of the CDR3 is 15 residues. Germline CDR1 SGHRS, CDR2 YFSETQ. Trimming removed 0 bases at V and 4 bases at J, with 13 bases between. CDR3 in amino acids: CASSLAGGRGTEAFF. CDR3 nucleotide sequence: TGCGCCAGCAGCTTGGCCGGGGGTCGGGGCACTGAAGCTTTCTTT.